This T cell receptor (beta chain) is from a study of spatial heterogeneity in lung cancer (dated by TCRdb to between 2018 and 2021). With regard to the full study: Donors were about 70 patients with early-stage, untreated non-small cell lung cancer from the lung TRACERx cohort. In non-small cell lung cancer, the study made a quantitative comparison of TCR alpha and beta repertoires among multiple tumor regions, matched nontumor lung and blood. At surgery, over 200 tumor regions, roughly 62 matched nontumor lung samples and about 56 PBMC samples were TCR-sequenced for both alpha and beta chains. Follow-up PBMC samples were sequenced whenever the samples were available, and the median time to follow-up was approximately 2 years after resection. Beta-chain transcripts were consistently detected in greater numbers than alpha-chain transcripts, which likely reflected higher beta-chain transcript abundance. In the raw uncorrected reads, each unique combination of TCR and UMI appeared more than ten times on average. The study linked features of the TCR repertoire to counts of nonsynonymous mutations, which were determined by whole-exome sequencing of tumor tissue.

Overall study results and their limits: Ubiquitous expanded tumor TCRs were detected in blood more often at tumor resection than at routine follow-up. Confirming at a functional level the hypothesis that regional TCRs recognize regional mutations was considered to require additional single-cell paired TCR alpha and beta sequencing. Only roughly 15 patients were included in comparisons of baseline and follow-up blood repertoires.

Libraries were prepared through 5' RACE. Sequenced using a NextSeq 500. The TCR library protocol attached a unique molecular identifier to each TCR cDNA molecule to allow correction of PCR and sequencing errors. In the original analysis: Decombinator tools were used for TCR identification, UMI-based error correction and CDR3 extraction. Expanded TCRs were defined as those above a frequency of 2 per 1,000, corresponding to the top 1% of the tumor frequency distribution. Renyi diversity was calculated using the R vegan package after each repertoire was subsampled 100 times to 5,000 TCRs. CDR3 similarity networks were built from amino acid triplet string-kernel similarity, connecting CDR3s with pairwise similarity above 0.82. In TCRdb, the public reads were trimmed at Q25 with fastp and aligned with MiXCR, with productive beta chains retained. Entries are consolidated by CDR3 protein sequence, retaining the most common genes and DNA. TCRdb's processing, not the authors', yielded these V and J calls. The table for this sample lists 40,000 to 45,000 distinct CDR3 sequences; 20% to 25% of them were counted only once. Of the sample, approximately 7.2% is held by the ten largest clones.

The time point label, read with the paper, signifies: blood at routine non-recurrence follow-up after resection. Whole RNA extracted from tumor and nontumor lung tissue, or from cryopreserved PBMC samples, was used for TCR sequencing without cell sorting. Only patients for whom sufficient RNA was available from at least two tumor regions were selected for TCR sequencing. This clonotype was recorded at least ten times. What antigen it recognizes has not been identified. Within one base of it there is no much larger clone, and no base qualities were kept. The CDR3 numbers 15 residues from cysteine through phenylalanine. The kept DNA is CDR3 alone, 45 bases in frame from the first base. Reading the germline V gene gives CDR1 SGHRS and CDR2 YFSETQ. V was cut back by 0 bases and J by 1 base, leaving a gap of 9 bases between them.

The source is a female donor with early-stage non-small cell lung cancer. Here the sequenced sample was PBMCs, taken at follow-up. Rearrangement joined TRBV5-1 to TRBJ2-3, with the D gene not confidently named. The CDR3: CASSLDRPGTDTQYF. The sequenced DNA: TGCGCCAGCAGCTTGGACCGCCCAGGCACAGATACGCAGTATTTT.